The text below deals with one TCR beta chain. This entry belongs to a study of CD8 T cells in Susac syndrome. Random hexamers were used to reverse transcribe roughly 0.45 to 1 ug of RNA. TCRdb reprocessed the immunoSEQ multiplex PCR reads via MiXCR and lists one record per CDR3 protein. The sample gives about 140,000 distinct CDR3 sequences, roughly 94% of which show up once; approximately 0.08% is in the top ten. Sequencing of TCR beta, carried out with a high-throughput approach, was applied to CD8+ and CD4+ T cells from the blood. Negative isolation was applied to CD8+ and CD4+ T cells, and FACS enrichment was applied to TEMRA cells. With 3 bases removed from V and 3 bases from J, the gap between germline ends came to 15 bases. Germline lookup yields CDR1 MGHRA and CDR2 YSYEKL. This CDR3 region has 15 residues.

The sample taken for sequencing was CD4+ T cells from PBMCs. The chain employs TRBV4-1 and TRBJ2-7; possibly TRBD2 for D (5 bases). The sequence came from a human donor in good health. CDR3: CASSHPGTGVYEQYF. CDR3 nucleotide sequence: TGCGCCAGCAGCCACCCCGGTACCGGGGTCTACGAGCAGTACTTC.